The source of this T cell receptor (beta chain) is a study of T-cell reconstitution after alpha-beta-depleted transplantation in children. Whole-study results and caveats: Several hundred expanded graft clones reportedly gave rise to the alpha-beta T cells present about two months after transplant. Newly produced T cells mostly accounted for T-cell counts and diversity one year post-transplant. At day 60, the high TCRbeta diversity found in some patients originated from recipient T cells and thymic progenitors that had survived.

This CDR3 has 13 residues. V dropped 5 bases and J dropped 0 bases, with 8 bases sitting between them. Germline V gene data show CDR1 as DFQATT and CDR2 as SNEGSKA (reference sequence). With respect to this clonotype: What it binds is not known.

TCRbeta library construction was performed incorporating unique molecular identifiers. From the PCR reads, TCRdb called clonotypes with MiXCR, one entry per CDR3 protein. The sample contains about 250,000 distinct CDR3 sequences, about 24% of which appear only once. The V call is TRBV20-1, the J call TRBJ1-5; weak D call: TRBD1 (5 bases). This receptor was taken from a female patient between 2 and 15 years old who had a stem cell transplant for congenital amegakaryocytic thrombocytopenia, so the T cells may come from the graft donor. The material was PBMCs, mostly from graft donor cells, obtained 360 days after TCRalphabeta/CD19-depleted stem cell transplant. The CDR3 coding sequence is TGCAGTGCTCCGACAGATAGCAATCAGCCCCAGCATTTT. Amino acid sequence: CSAPTDSNQPQHF.